This T cell receptor beta chain was profiled in a study of OX40 agonist ivuxolimab in advanced cancers. Blood specimens came from baseline, cycle 4 day 1, and cycle 7 day 1. Only in-frame clones appear in the TCRdb table, and some are missing; sequencing was by immunoSEQ multiplex PCR. The sample contains tens of thousands of clones, roughly 83% of which appear only once. Germline V gene data show CDR1 as SGHRS and CDR2 as YFSETQ. The V and J ends lost 1 base and 5 bases respectively, with 6 bases between them. This CDR3 region has 13 residues. The origin of this receptor is an adult with an advanced solid tumor such as melanoma, head and neck, liver or kidney cancer. V gene TRBV5-1 combines with J gene TRBJ2-2; D not certain. This material consisted of CD4+ or CD8+ T cells sorted from blood, taken in a trial of the OX40 agonist ivuxolimab. In nucleotides, the CDR3 is TGCGCCAGCAGCTTGATCGCAACCGGGGAGCTGTTTTTT. Amino acids: CASSLIATGELFF.